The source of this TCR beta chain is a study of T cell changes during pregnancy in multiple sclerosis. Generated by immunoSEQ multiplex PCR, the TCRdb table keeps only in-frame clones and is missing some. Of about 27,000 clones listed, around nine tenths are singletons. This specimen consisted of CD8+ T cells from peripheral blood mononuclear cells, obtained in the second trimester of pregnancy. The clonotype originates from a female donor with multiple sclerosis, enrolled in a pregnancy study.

The CDR3 coding sequence is TGTGCCAGCAGCGACACAAACACCGGGGAGCTGTTTTTT. This encodes CASSDTNTGELFF. This chain connects TRBV7-9 to TRBJ2-2; D remains ambiguous. The CDR3 covers 13 residues. Germline CDR1 is SEHNR and CDR2 is FQNEAQ (reference sequence). V lost 5 bases to trimming and J lost 2 bases, with 6 bases between them.